Below are 15 T cell receptor beta chains sequenced from a single sample in a study of blood T cell repertoires in COVID-19 (dated by TCRdb to about 2020). The method behind the library was the immunoSEQ multiplex PCR assay. Entries here come from immuneACCESS through TCRdb and include only in-frame sequences with V and J called. Some clones fail to appear in such tables; in the studies checked, an unresolved V gene covers under half of the shortfall, and the cause of the remainder is unknown. This sample holds roughly 280,000 clones; approximately 86% were observed only once. The biggest ten clones account for about 2.2% of the sample. The sample consisted of peripheral blood. The receptors come from a woman aged 50 to 60 who had recovered from COVID-19.

The chain recombines TRBV12-3 or TRBV12-4 with TRBJ1-1; D gene unclear. This CDR3 region has 13 residues. Trimming pared 2 bases from V and 1 base from J, leaving 5 bases between. CDR3 loop: CASSLHSNTEAFF. The CDR3 DNA reads TGTGCCAGCAGTTTACACTCGAACACTGAAGCTTTCTTT.

The rearrangement links TRBV24-1 to TRBJ2-2; no clear D. The V and J ends lost 1 base and 7 bases respectively, with 12 bases between them. Germline V gene lookup returns CDR1 KGHDR and CDR2 SFDVKD. CDR3 length: 15 residues. CDR3 amino acids: CATSDFGVNGGELFF. CDR3 coding DNA: TGTGCCACCAGTGATTTCGGAGTCAATGGCGGGGAGCTGTTTTTT.

The chain employs TRBV6-6 and TRBJ2-7, with 7 positions matching TRBD1. Germline lookup yields CDR1 MNHNY and CDR2 SVGAGI (reference sequence). The CDR3 length is 14 residues. V was clipped by 9 bases and J by 0 bases; unmatched bases: 8. The CDR3 bases are TGTGCCAGTCAAGCCGGGACAGCCTCCTACGAGCAGTACTTC. This codes for CASQAGTASYEQYF.

The V call is TRBV27, the J call TRBJ2-3; 8 positions agree with TRBD1. Germline V lookup: CDR1 MNHEY, CDR2 SMNVEV (reference sequence). There are 14 residues in the CDR3. V shed 3 bases and J 3 bases; nucleotides not matched to a gene: 2. The CDR3 reads CASSFQGATDTQYF. CDR3 DNA sequence: TGTGCCAGCAGTTTCCAGGGGGCAACAGATACGCAGTATTTT.

Regarding this clone: One base away lies a much larger clone, so this may be a sequencing read error. Other DNA variants within this sample encode the same CDR3. This chain connects TRBV5-1 to TRBJ2-7; 8 positions agree with TRBD1. The germline gives CDR1 SGHRS, CDR2 YFSETQ. The V and J ends lost 4 bases and 2 bases, in that order; junction bases with no gene match: 2. There are 13 residues in the CDR3. CDR3 DNA sequence: TGCGCCAGCAGCCCGGACAGGGCCTACGAGCAGTACTTC. Protein product: CASSPDRAYEQYF. The full variable domain, in which reference TRBV5-1 and TRBJ2-7 provide the parts outside the CDR3, is KAGVTQTPRYLIKTRGQQVTLSCSPISGHRSVSWYQQTPGQGLQFLFEYFSETQRNKGNFPGRFSGRQFSNSRSEMNVSTLELGDSALYLCASSPDRAYEQYFGPGTRLTVT.

This sequence joins TRBV19 and TRBJ1-5; D possibly corresponds to TRBD1 (5 bases). Looked up from germline, CDR1 is LNHDA and CDR2 is SQIVND (reference sequence). V was pared by 4 bases and J by 0 bases, with 13 bases between. This CDR3 is built from 16 residues. The CDR3 nucleotides read TGTGCCAGTAGTACAAGGACACCATATAGCAATCAGCCCCAGCATTTT. Translation gives CASSTRTPYSNQPQHF.

This clone was seen a few times. J is TRBJ1-3 and V is TRBV7-2; 9 bases are a match to TRBD1. Per the germline V gene, CDR1 is SGHTA and CDR2 is FQGNSA. V dropped 0 bases and J dropped 4; count of bases not matched to a gene: 7. The CDR3 loop spans 17 amino acids. CDR3 DNA sequence: TGTGCCAGCAGCTTAGCCCCTCCGGGACAGGGAGGAAACACCATATATTTT. Translation: CASSLAPPGQGGNTIYF.

This clone was recorded only once. This chain connects TRBV7-9 to TRBJ1-2; D call uncertain. Trimming removed 1 base from V and 2 bases from J, with 8 bases in between. Germline CDR1 SEHNR, CDR2 FQNEAQ (reference sequence). The CDR3 spans 14 residues. CDR3 loop: CASSLVRENYGYTF. The CDR3 bases are TGTGCCAGCAGCTTAGTGAGGGAGAACTATGGCTACACCTTC.

This clone was detected once. The chain is built from TRBV18 and TRBJ2-1, with a weak D call TRBD2 (6 bases). CDR3 size: 17 residues. The V end was cut by 0 bases, the J end by 8 bases, with 20 bases between. Germline V CDR1 and CDR2: KGHSH, LQKENI. The DNA for the CDR3 is TGTGCCAGCTCACCACCGGTACCGGGAGTGGGGACCTATGAGCAGTTCTTC. As protein: CASSPPVPGVGTYEQFF. Together with reference TRBV18 and TRBJ2-1, the CDR3 gives the full variable domain: NAGVMQNPRHLVRRRGQEARLRCSPMKGHSHVYWYRQLPEEGLKFMVYLQKENIIDESGMPKERFSAEFPKEGPSILRIQQVVRGDSAAYFCASSPPVPGVGTYEQFFGPGTRLTVL.

The gene calls are TRBV5-1 and TRBJ2-2; D possibly corresponds to TRBD2 (6 bases). The CDR3 is 14 amino acids. Germline V gene data show CDR1 as SGHRS and CDR2 as YFSETQ. Trimming removed 0 bases at V and 6 bases at J, with 9 bases between. The CDR3 region is CASSLGPGAGELFF. CDR3 sequence (DNA): TGCGCCAGCAGCTTGGGACCGGGAGCCGGGGAGCTGTTTTTT.

J is TRBJ2-7 and V is TRBV20-1; TRBD2 agrees at 8 bases. The length of the CDR3 is 14 residues. From germline, CDR1 is DFQATT and CDR2 SNEGSKA (reference sequence). The J segment lost 0 bases and the V segment lost 3 bases, leaving 4 bases of the junction unmatched. For the CDR3, the DNA is TGCAGTGCTAGTGGTAGCGGGAACTCCTACGAGCAGTACTTC. It translates to CSASGSGNSYEQYF.

Of note for this clone: A junction boundary mismatches the germline segment, possibly from a read error. This chain links TRBV7-7 with TRBJ2-5; a weak D match, TRBD1 (5 bases). CDR1 is SSHAT, CDR2 FNYEAQ, per germline (reference sequence). This CDR3 has 14 residues. CDR3 region: CASSRQLYQETQYF. DNA for the CDR3: TGTGCTAGCAGCAGACAGCTATACCAAGAGACCCAGTACTTC.

The chain couples TRBV5-1 to TRBJ2-7; TRBD2 is a possible D gene (6 bases). CDR1 SGHRS and CDR2 YFSETQ come from the germline V gene. Trimming took 5 bases from V and 3 from J, leaving 12 bases between them. The CDR3 spans 13 residues. The chain's CDR3 is CASSTPGSYEQYF. CDR3 nucleotides: TGCGCCAGCAGTACCCCCGGGAGCTACGAGCAGTACTTC. Drawing the rest from reference TRBV5-1 and TRBJ2-7, the complete variable domain is KAGVTQTPRYLIKTRGQQVTLSCSPISGHRSVSWYQQTPGQGLQFLFEYFSETQRNKGNFPGRFSGRQFSNSRSEMNVSTLELGDSALYLCASSTPGSYEQYFGPGTRLTVT.

In its sample, this clone was seen once. CDR3 region: CASSPQPENQETQYF. The CDR3 DNA is TGTGCCAGCAGCCCACAGCCAGAGAACCAAGAGACCCAGTACTTC. This rearrangement joins TRBV7-3 to TRBJ2-5; D is uncertain. The CDR3 runs to 15 residues. The V end was cut by 5 bases, the J end by 0 bases, with 13 bases between. Germline values: CDR1 SGHTA, CDR2 FQGTGA.

The chain carries TRBV28 and TRBJ1-5, with unresolved D. With 5 bases removed from V and 2 bases from J, the gap between germline ends came to 10 bases. Looked up from germline, CDR1 is MDHEN and CDR2 is SYDVKM. The CDR3 has 14 residues. The chain's CDR3 is CASSRLTGNQPQHF. The CDR3 DNA sequence: TGTGCCAGCAGTCGACTGACCGGCAATCAGCCCCAGCATTTT.